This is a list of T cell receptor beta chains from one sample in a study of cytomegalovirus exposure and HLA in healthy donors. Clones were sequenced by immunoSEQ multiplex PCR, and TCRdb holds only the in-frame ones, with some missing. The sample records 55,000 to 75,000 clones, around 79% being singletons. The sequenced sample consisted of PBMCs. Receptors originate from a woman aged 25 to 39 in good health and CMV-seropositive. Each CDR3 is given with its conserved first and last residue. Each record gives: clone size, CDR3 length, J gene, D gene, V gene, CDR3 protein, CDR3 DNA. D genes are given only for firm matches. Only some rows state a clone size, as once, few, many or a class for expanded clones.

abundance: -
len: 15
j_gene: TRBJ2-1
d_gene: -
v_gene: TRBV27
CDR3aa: CASSLGDSWSNEQFF
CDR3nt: TGTGCCAGCAGTTTGGGAGATAGCTGGTCCAATGAGCAGTTCTTC

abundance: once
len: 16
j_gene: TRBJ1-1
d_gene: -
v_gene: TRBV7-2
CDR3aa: CASSVLTGTVNTEAFF
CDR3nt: TGTGCCAGCAGCGTACTTACAGGGACGGTGAACACTGAAGCTTTCTTT

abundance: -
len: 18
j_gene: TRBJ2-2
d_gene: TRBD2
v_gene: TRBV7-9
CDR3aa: CASSLKRRLAGNTGELFF
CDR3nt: TGTGCCAGCAGCTTAAAGAGGAGGCTAGCGGGAAACACCGGGGAGCTGTTTTTT

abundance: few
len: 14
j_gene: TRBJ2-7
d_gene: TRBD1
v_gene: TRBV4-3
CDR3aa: CASSPGDRPYEQYF
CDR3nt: TGCGCCAGCAGCCCAGGGGACAGGCCCTACGAGCAGTACTTC

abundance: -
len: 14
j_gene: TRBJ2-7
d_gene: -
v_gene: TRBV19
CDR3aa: CASSSSMSSYEQYF
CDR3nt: TGTGCCAGTAGTTCGTCCATGAGCTCCTACGAGCAGTACTTC

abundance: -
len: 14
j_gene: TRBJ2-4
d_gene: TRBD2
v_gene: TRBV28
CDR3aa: CASSLGRVKNIQYF
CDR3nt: TGTGCCAGCAGTCTCGGGAGGGTCAAAAACATTCAGTACTTC

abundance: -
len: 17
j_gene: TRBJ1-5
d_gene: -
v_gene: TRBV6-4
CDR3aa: CASSDRSEAASNQPQHF
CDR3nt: TGTGCCAGCAGTGACAGGTCGGAGGCAGCAAGCAATCAGCCCCAGCATTTT

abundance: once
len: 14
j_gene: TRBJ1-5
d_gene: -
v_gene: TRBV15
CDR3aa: CATSRDPGNQPQHF
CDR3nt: TGTGCCACCAGCAGAGATCCAGGGAATCAGCCCCAGCATTTT

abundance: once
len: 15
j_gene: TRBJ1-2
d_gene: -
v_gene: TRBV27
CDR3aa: CASSPNQRVAYGYTF
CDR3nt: TGTGCCAGCAGTCCCAATCAGAGGGTCGCCTATGGCTACACCTTC

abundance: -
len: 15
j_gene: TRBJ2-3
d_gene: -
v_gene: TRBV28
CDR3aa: CASSLYGQYTDTQYF
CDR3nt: TGTGCCAGCAGTTTATATGGACAGTACACAGATACGCAGTATTTT

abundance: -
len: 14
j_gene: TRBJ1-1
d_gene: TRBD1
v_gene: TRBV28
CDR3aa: CASQLAGGPTEAFF
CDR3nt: TGTGCCAGCCAACTTGCAGGGGGGCCGACTGAAGCTTTCTTT

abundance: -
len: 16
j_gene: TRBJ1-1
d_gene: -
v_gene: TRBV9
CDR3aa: CASSVSTGQLNTEAFF
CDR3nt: TGTGCCAGCAGCGTTTCGACAGGCCAACTGAACACTGAAGCTTTCTTT

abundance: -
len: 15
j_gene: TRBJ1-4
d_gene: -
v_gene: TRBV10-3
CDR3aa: CAISESEGGNEKLFF
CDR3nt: TGTGCCATCAGTGAGTCGGAGGGCGGTAATGAAAAACTGTTTTTT

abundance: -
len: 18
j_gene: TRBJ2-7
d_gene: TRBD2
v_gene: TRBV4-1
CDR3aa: CASSQGRLGLAGAYEQYF
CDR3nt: TGCGCCAGCAGCCAAGGAAGATTGGGACTAGCGGGAGCCTACGAGCAGTACTTC

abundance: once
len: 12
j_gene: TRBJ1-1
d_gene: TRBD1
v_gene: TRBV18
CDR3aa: CASPGTGGPAFF
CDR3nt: TGTGCCAGCCCCGGGACAGGGGGCCCAGCTTTCTTT

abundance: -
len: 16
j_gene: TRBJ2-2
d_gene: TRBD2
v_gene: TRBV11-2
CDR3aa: CASSLALAGNTGELFF
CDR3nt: TGTGCCAGCAGCTTAGCCCTAGCGGGCAACACCGGGGAGCTGTTTTTT

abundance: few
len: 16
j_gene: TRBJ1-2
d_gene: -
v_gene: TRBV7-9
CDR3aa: CASSLALTGSNYGYTF
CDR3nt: TGTGCCAGCAGCTTAGCGCTAACAGGATCTAACTATGGCTACACCTTC

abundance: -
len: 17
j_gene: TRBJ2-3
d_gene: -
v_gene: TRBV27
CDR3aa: CASSWGGRWASTDTQYF
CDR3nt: TGTGCCAGCAGTTGGGGCGGTAGGTGGGCTAGCACAGATACGCAGTATTTT

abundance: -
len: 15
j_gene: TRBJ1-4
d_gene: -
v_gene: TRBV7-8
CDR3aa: CASSGLGGTNEKLFF
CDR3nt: TGTGCCAGCAGCGGATTGGGGGGAACTAATGAAAAACTGTTTTTT

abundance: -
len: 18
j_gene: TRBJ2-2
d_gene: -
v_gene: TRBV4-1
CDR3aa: CASSQGSRRPLNTGELFF
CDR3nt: TGCGCCAGCAGCCAAGGATCGCGGCGACCCTTAAACACCGGGGAGCTGTTTTTT

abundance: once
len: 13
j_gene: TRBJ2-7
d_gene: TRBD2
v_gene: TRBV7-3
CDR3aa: CASSLAGAYEQYF
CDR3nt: TGTGCCAGCAGTCTAGCGGGAGCTTACGAGCAGTACTTC

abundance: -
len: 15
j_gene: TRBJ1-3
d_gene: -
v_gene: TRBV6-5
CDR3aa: CASSRTGSSGNTIYF
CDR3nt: TGTGCCAGCAGTCGCACAGGGAGCTCTGGAAACACCATATATTTT

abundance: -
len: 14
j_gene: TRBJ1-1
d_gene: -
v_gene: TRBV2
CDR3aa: CASKGGRGNTEAFF
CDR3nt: TGTGCCAGCAAGGGCGGCAGGGGGAACACTGAAGCTTTCTTT

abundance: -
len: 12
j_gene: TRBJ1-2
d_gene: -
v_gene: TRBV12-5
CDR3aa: CASGIGPYGYTF
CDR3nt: TGTGCTAGTGGCATTGGGCCGTATGGCTACACCTTC

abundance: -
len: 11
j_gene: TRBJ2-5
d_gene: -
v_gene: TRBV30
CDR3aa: CAWSVPETQYF
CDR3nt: TGTGCCTGGAGTGTCCCGGAGACCCAGTACTTC

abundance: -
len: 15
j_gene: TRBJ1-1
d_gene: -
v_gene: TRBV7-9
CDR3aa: CSSSLGLGIGTEAFF
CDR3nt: TGTTCCAGCAGCTTAGGGCTGGGTATCGGGACTGAAGCTTTCTTT

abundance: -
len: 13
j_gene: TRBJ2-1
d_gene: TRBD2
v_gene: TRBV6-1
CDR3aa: CASKTSVYNEQFF
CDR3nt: TGTGCCAGCAAGACTAGCGTCTACAATGAGCAGTTCTTC

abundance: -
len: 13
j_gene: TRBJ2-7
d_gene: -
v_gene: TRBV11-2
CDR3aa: CASSLLTGYEQYF
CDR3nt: TGTGCCAGCAGCTTACTTACGGGGTACGAGCAGTACTTC

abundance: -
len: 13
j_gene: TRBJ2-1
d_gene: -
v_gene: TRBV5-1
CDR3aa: CASSLNGLGEQFF
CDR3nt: TGCGCCAGCAGCTTGAATGGACTCGGTGAGCAGTTCTTC

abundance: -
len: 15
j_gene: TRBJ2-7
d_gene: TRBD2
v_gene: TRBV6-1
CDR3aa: CASSEGVTSSYEQYF
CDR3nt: TGTGCCAGCAGTGAAGGGGTGACTAGCAGTTACGAGCAGTACTTC

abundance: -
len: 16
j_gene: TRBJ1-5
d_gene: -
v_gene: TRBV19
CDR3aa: CASMRNGVLPNQPQHF
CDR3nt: TGTGCCAGTATGCGAAATGGAGTACTTCCTAATCAGCCCCAGCATTTT

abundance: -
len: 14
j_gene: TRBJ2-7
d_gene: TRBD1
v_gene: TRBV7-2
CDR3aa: CASSRGTGDYEQYF
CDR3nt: TGTGCCAGCAGTCGAGGGACAGGAGACTACGAGCAGTACTTC

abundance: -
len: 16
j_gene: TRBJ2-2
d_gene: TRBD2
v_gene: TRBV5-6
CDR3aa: CASSMGVAGDTGELFF
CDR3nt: TGTGCCAGCAGTATGGGCGTAGCGGGAGACACCGGGGAGCTGTTTTTT

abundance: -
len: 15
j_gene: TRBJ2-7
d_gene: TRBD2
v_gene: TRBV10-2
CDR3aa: CASRGAGGLTYEQYF
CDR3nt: TGCGCCAGCAGGGGAGCGGGAGGCTTGACCTACGAGCAGTACTTC

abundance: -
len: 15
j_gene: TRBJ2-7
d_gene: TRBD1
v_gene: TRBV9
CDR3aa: CASSRGTGKVYEQYF
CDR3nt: TGTGCCAGCAGTCGAGGGACAGGGAAAGTCTACGAGCAGTACTTC

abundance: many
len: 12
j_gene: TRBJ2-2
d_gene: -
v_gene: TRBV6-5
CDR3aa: CASRKAGGELFF
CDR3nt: TGTGCCAGCAGGAAGGCGGGCGGGGAGCTGTTTTTT

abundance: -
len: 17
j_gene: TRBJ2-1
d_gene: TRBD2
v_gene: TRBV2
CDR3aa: CASSELGRGGTYNEQFF
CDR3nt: TGTGCCAGCAGTGAACTGGGGCGGGGGGGTACCTACAATGAGCAGTTCTTC

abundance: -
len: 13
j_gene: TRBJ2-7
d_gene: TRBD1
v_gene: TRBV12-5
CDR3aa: CASGPGGSYEQYF
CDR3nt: TGTGCTAGCGGACCAGGGGGCTCCTACGAGCAGTACTTC

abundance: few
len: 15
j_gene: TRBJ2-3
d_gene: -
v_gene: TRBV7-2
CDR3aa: CASSFGSTGTDTQYF
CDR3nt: TGTGCCAGCAGCTTTGGCAGTACCGGCACAGATACGCAGTATTTT

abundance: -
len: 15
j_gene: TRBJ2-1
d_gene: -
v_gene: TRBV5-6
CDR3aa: CASSPGDGAVNEQFF
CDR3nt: TGTGCCAGCAGCCCGGGGGACGGGGCGGTCAATGAGCAGTTCTTC

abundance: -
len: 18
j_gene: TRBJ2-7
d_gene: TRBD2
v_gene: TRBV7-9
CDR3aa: CASSVGGLAGDSGYEQYF
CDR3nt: TGTGCCAGCAGCGTGGGCGGACTAGCGGGAGACTCTGGGTACGAGCAGTACTTC

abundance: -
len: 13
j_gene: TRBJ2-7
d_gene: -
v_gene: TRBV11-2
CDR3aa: CASSLDPVYEQYF
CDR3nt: TGTGCCAGCAGCTTAGACCCAGTCTACGAGCAGTACTTC

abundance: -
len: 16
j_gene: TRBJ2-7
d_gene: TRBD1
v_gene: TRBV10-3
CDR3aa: CAISESDRVSSYEQYF
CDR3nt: TGTGCCATCAGTGAGTCGGACAGGGTAAGCTCCTACGAGCAGTACTTC

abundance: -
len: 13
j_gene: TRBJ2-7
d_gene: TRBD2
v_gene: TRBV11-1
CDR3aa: CASKPTGREQQYF
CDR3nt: TGTGCCAGCAAACCGACCGGGCGGGAGCAGCAGTACTTC

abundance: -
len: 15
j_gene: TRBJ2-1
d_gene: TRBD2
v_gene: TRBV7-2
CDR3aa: CASSVGTSANNEQFF
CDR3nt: TGTGCCAGCAGCGTCGGGACTAGCGCAAACAATGAGCAGTTCTTC

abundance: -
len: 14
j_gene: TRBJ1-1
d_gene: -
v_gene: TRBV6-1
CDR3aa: CASSEVVAYTEAFF
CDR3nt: TGTGCCAGCAGTGAAGTTGTGGCCTACACTGAAGCTTTCTTT

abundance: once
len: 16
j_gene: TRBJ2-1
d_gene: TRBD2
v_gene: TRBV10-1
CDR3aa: CASSGLAGGPSNEQFF
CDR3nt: TGCGCCAGCAGTGGACTAGCGGGAGGGCCCAGCAATGAGCAGTTCTTC

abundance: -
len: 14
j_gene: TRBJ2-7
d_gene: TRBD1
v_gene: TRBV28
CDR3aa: CASSPGTGPYEQYF
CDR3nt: TGTGCCAGCAGTCCCGGGACAGGACCCTACGAGCAGTACTTC

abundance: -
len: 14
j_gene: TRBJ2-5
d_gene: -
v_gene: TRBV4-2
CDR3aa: CASSQDSRTETQYF
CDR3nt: TGTGCCAGCAGCCAAGACTCCAGAACGGAGACCCAGTACTTC